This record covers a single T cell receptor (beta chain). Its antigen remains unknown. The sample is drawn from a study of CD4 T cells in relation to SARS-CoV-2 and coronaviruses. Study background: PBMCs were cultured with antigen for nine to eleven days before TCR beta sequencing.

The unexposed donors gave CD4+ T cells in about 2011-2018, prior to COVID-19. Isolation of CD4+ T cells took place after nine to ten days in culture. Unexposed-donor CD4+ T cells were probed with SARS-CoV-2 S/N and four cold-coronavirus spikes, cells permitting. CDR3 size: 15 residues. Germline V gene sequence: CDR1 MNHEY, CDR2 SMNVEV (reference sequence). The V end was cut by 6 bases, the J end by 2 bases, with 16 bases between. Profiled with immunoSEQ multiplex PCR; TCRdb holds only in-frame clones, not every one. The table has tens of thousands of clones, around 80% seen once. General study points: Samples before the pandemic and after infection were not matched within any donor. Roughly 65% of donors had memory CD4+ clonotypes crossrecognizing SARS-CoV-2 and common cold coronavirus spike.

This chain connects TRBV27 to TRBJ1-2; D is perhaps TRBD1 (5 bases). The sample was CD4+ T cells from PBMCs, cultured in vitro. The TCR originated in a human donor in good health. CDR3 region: CASRSERGLNYGYTF. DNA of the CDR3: TGTGCCAGCAGATCTGAACGGGGACTAAACTATGGCTACACCTTC.